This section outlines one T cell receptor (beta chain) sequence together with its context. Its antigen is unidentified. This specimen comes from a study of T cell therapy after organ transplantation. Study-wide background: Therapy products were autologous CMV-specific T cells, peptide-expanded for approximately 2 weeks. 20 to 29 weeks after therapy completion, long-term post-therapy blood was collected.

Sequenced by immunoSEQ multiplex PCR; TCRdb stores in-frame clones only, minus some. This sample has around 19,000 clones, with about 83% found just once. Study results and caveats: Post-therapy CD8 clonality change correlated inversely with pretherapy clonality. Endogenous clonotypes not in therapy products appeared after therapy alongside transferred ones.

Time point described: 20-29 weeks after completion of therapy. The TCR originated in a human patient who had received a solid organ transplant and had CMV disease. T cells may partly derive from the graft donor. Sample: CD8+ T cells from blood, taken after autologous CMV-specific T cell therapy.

The CDR3, as DNA: TGTGCCAGTAGTCGGGGATTACTGGGCTACACCTTC. It encodes CASSRGLLGYTF. The J gene is TRBJ1-2, the V gene TRBV19, with unresolved D. The CDR3 has 12 amino acids. From germline, CDR1 is LNHDA and CDR2 SQIVND (reference sequence). The germline V and J ends were trimmed by 5 bases and 8 bases, with 12 bases remaining between them.